This T cell receptor beta chain was sequenced for a study of beta chain features in type 1 diabetes. Study-wide background: Age and gender were similar between patients and healthy donors, as were cell yields. Sorted cells, 90 million to 130 million in number, were examined across all samples. Overall study results and limits: Type 1 diabetes patients had VDJ junctions that carried fewer insertions and more deletions.

The ends lost 6 bases at V and 6 bases at J; junction bases unmatched: 10. Germline V lookup: CDR1 MDHEN, CDR2 SYDVKM. The CDR3 totals 15 residues. Expressed TCRB transcripts were sequenced because the isolated RNA had all been reverse transcribed beforehand. Data came from immunoSEQ multiplex PCR; TCRdb stores just in-frame clones and leaves some out. The data contain roughly 130,000 clones, approximately 9.2% of them singletons. The sample holds many counts of this clone. Antigen unknown. This TCR came from a man in his late teens or twenties in good health. The chain employs TRBV28 and TRBJ2-4, with 8 nucleotides matching TRBD1. The sample comprised central memory CD4+ T cells from blood. Here the CDR3 reads CASSLPQGAGNIQYF. CDR3 nucleotides: TGTGCCAGCAGCCTCCCGCAGGGGGCGGGAAACATTCAGTACTTC.